Listed below are T cell receptor beta chains from one sample, sequenced in a study of regulatory T cells in long-lasting Graves disease. Using its own MiXCR run on the multiplex PCR reads, TCRdb lists one record per CDR3 protein. The sample carries 620,000 or so distinct CDR3 sequences, roughly 15% recorded once. This sample was also put to use in a study of T cells in Graves' hyperthyroidism and ophthalmopathy.

This specimen was peripheral blood mononuclear cells (PBMCs), taken at new diagnosis, from a patient treated with antithyroid drugs. Source of these receptors: a woman aged 25 to 39 with Graves disease. Both conserved end residues are trimmed from each CDR3.

>TRBJ1-1|TRBV5-1
ASSLRTGAGTEAF
>TRBJ1-5|TRBV28
AGGDGPNQPQH
>TRBJ2-3|TRBV20-1
SATSALGNTDTQY
>TRBJ2-5|TRBV11-2
ASGQGTQETQY
>TRBJ2-7|TRBV5-1
ASSLRREGPYEQY
>TRBJ2-3|TRBV19
ASRPQGRGQGSTDTQY
>TRBJ2-1|TRBV28
ASSFSRDNNEQF
>TRBJ2-5|TRBV6-2/TRBV6-3
ASSLISGSPQETQY
>TRBJ2-3|TRBV30
AWKRLNGDTDTQY
>TRBJ1-6|TRBV11-1
ASSATVDSPLH
>TRBJ1-6|TRBV6-1
ASSEAGRNSPLH
>TRBJ2-3|TRBV27
ASSFGLGTQY
>TRBJ2-5|TRBV29-1
SVRDRGGRETQY
>TRBJ2-7|TRBV7-8
ASSLGTGKGVNYEQY
>TRBJ2-2|TRBV6-5
ASSYGTAGAGELF
>TRBJ2-2|TRBV11-2
ASSFGTSGNTGELF
>TRBJ2-7|TRBV6-1
ASRPTGWGEVRYEQY
>TRBJ2-1|TRBV28
ASSLGTNSNEQF
>TRBJ2-1|TRBV11-1
ATRAGGDNEQF